The sequence of this TCR beta chain was determined in a study of shared clonotypes between healthy human individuals. Naive CD8 cells were CD45RO-negative, positively selected for CCR7, excluding terminally differentiated effector memory CD45RA+ cells. The CDR3 covers 15 residues. Germline V gene sequence: CDR1 SGHNT, CDR2 YYREEE (reference sequence). Trimming removed 0 bases from V and 5 bases from J, with 12 bases in between. The authors ran the assay at deep level. TCRdb keeps only in-frame clones here, not all; method: immunoSEQ multiplex PCR. This table has around 1.9 million clones, around 93% appearing once.

What was sequenced was naive CD8+ T cells from PBMCs. V gene TRBV5-4 combines with J gene TRBJ2-1, with D possibly being TRBD1 (5 bases). The receptor was derived from a man younger than 35 in good health. Some clones in this sample may be carry-over from other donors' samples. CDR3 nucleotides: TGTGCCAGCAGCTTGGCCGACAGTTGGGACAATGAGCAGTTCTTC. Amino acids: CASSLADSWDNEQFF. The variable domain in full, with the rest retrieved from reference TRBV5-4 and TRBJ2-1, is ETGVTQSPTHLIKTRGQQVTLRCSSQSGHNTVSWYQQALGQGPQFIFQYYREEENGRGNFPPRFSGLQFPNYSSELNVNALELDDSALYLCASSLADSWDNEQFFGPGTRLTVL.